These 12 T cell receptor beta chains came from one sample sequenced in a study of blood T cell repertoires in COVID-19 (dated by TCRdb to 2020 to 2022). Libraries were built with the immunoSEQ multiplex PCR assay. TCRdb stores this immuneACCESS table with in-frame sequences only. Part of the clones is absent; in the studies checked, under half of the shortfall reflects unresolved V genes, and no reason is known for the rest. This sample has approximately 170,000 clones in its table, and over 75% of those were observed once. Around 5.9% of the sample lies in the top ten. The sequenced sample consisted of PBMCs or T cells enriched from blood (not recorded which). Every receptor here comes from a man aged 35 to 55 who had recovered from COVID-19.

This chain connects TRBV4-1 to TRBJ2-5, with D perhaps TRBD2 (5 bases). The CDR3 has 14 amino acids. Deletions cut 4 bases from V and 7 bases from J, with 16 bases between. Germline CDR1 and CDR2: MGHRA and YSYEKL. CDR3 in DNA: TGCGCCAGCAGCCCCGAGGGAACAGTTAGGACCCAGTACTTC. This translates into CASSPEGTVRTQYF.

V is TRBV18 and J is TRBJ2-3; 9 nucleotides match TRBD1. Germline CDR1 is KGHSH and CDR2 is LQKENI. CDR3 size: 16 residues. The J segment lost 1 base and the V segment lost 5 bases, leaving 7 bases of the junction unmatched. The CDR3 sequence: CASSAPGQGGTDTQYF. The CDR3 coding sequence is TGTGCCAGCTCAGCTCCGGGACAGGGAGGCACAGATACGCAGTATTTT. Looking up the rest from reference TRBV18 and TRBJ2-3 gives the full variable domain: NAGVMQNPRHLVRRRGQEARLRCSPMKGHSHVYWYRQLPEEGLKFMVYLQKENIIDESGMPKERFSAEFPKEGPSILRIQQVVRGDSAAYFCASSAPGQGGTDTQYFGPGTRLTVL.

This chain links TRBV30 with TRBJ1-2; the match to TRBD1 covers 8 bases. Germline V gene sequence: CDR1 GTSNPN, CDR2 SVGIG (reference sequence). The CDR3 extends over 13 amino acids. The junction had 3 bases not matched to a gene; V was cut back by 0 bases and J by 6 bases. This chain's CDR3 is CAWSVLTGDGYTF. The DNA for the CDR3 is TGTGCCTGGAGTGTCCTGACAGGGGATGGCTACACCTTC.

This clone has more than one count but fewer than ten. The chain recombines TRBV3-1 (or the pseudogene TRBV3-2) with TRBJ1-1, with D possibly TRBD1 on 5 matching bases. Trimming took 4 bases from V and 8 from J, leaving 17 bases between them. Germline-derived CDR1 and CDR2 are LGHDT and YNNKEL (reference sequence). This CDR3 has 14 amino acids. As DNA, the CDR3 is TGTGCCAGCAGCCCACAAGGGGCGAAAACCGAAGCTTTCTTT. Protein sequence: CASSPQGAKTEAFF.

This clone was picked up many times. The V call is TRBV5-1, the J call TRBJ1-5; 11 bases are shared with TRBD1. This CDR3 has 15 amino acids. The V segment lost 0 bases and the J segment 6 bases; nucleotides outside the gene matches: 2. Germline CDR1 SGHRS, CDR2 YFSETQ. CDR3 nucleotide sequence: TGCGCCAGCAGCTTGGCGGGACAGGGGGGTCAGCCCCAGCATTTT. Protein: CASSLAGQGGQPQHF.

The rearrangement links TRBV19 to TRBJ2-3, with 8 bases aligning to TRBD1. CDR3 length: 16 residues. Unmatched junction bases numbered 10, after V lost 7 bases and J lost 1 base. Germline V gene lookup returns CDR1 LNHDA and CDR2 SQIVND (reference sequence). The CDR3 nucleotides are TGTGCCAGTACCAATGAGCCAGGGGGCCGCACAGATACGCAGTATTTT. Its protein product is CASTNEPGGRTDTQYF.

The chain carries TRBV6-1 and TRBJ2-3; 9 positions match TRBD2. V lost 4 bases and J lost 4; bases outside the gene matches: 9. The V gene's germline CDR1 is MNHNS and CDR2 SASEGT. The length of the CDR3 is 16 residues. This CDR3 reads CASSGKLGGGADTQYF. The CDR3 DNA sequence: TGTGCCAGCAGTGGGAAGCTAGGCGGGGGGGCAGATACGCAGTATTTT.

V is TRBV10-1 and J is TRBJ1-1; no definite D call. Trimming pared 4 bases from V and 4 bases from J, leaving 13 bases between. The CDR3 has 14 residues. The germline V gene encodes CDR1 WNHNN and CDR2 SYGVQD (reference sequence). The CDR3 protein is CASSGASGSTEAFF. In nucleotides, the CDR3 is TGCGCCAGCAGTGGGGCTTCAGGTTCCACTGAAGCTTTCTTT.

The chain joins TRBV7-8 to TRBJ2-1; 10 bases map to TRBD2. There are 17 residues in the CDR3. V gave up 5 bases and J gave up 4 bases; unmatched junction bases: 11. Germline V gene lookup returns CDR1 SGHVS and CDR2 FQNEAQ. The CDR3 sequence: CASSGGTSAGRYNEQFF. CDR3 DNA sequence: TGTGCCAGCAGCGGCGGGACTAGCGCGGGGAGATACAATGAGCAGTTCTTC.

The chain carries TRBV9 and TRBJ1-1; TRBD1 is a possible D gene (5 bases). This CDR3 region has 14 residues. Germline CDR1 is SGDLS and CDR2 is YYNGEE. With 0 bases removed from V and 4 bases from J, the gap between germline ends came to 10 bases. The CDR3 DNA is TGTGCCAGCAGCGTAGGGTCCAGGGTCACTGAAGCTTTCTTT. This translates into CASSVGSRVTEAFF. The full variable domain, with the rest looked up from reference TRBV9 and TRBJ1-1, is DSGVTQTPKHLITATGQRVTLRCSPRSGDLSVYWYQQSLDQGLQFLIQYYNGEERAKGNILERFSAQQFPDLHSELNLSSLELGDSALYFCASSVGSRVTEAFFGQGTRLTVV.

J is TRBJ2-7 and V is TRBV28, with 8 nucleotides matching TRBD2. The CDR3 covers 14 residues. V shed 7 bases and J 3 bases; nucleotides not matched to a gene: 8. CDR1 is MDHEN and CDR2 is SYDVKM in the germline V gene. The chain's CDR3 is CASNPAGDHYEQYF. The CDR3 DNA is TGTGCCAGCAACCCAGCGGGGGACCACTACGAGCAGTACTTC.

Of note for this clone: At one of its ends the junction is not consistent with the germline gene, which may arise from a read error. The chain has TRBV5-1 and TRBJ1-2; TRBD1 matches 9 bases. The length of the CDR3 is 16 residues. Germline values: CDR1 SGHRS, CDR2 YFSETQ. CDR3 bases: TGCGCCCGCAGCTTGGGGGACACAGGGGGCGCGAGGGGCTACACCTTC. It is translated as CARSLGDTGGARGYTF.